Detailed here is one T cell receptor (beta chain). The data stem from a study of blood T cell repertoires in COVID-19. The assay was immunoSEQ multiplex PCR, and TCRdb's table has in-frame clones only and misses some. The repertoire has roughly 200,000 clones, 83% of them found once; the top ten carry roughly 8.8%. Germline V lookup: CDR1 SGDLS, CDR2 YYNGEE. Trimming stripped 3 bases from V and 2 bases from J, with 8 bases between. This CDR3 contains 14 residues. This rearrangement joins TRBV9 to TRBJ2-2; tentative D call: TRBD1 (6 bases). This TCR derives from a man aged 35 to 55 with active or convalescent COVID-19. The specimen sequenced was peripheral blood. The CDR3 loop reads CASSEDRNTGELFF. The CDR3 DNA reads TGTGCCAGCAGCGAGGACAGAAACACCGGGGAGCTGTTTTTT.